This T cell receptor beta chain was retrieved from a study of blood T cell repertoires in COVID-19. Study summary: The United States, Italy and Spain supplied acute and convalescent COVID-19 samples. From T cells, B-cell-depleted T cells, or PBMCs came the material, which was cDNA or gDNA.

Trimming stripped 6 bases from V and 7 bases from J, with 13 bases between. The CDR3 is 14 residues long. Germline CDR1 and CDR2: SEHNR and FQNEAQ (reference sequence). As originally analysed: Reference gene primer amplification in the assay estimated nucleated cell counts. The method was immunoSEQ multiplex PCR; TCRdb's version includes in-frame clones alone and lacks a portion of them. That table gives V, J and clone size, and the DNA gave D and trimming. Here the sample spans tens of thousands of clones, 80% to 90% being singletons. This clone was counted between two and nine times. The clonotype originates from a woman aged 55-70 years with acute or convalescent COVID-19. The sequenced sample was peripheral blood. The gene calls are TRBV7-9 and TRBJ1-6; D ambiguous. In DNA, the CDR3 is TGTGCCAGCAGAAATCCGGGTCTCAATTCACCCCTCCACTTT. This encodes CASRNPGLNSPLHF.